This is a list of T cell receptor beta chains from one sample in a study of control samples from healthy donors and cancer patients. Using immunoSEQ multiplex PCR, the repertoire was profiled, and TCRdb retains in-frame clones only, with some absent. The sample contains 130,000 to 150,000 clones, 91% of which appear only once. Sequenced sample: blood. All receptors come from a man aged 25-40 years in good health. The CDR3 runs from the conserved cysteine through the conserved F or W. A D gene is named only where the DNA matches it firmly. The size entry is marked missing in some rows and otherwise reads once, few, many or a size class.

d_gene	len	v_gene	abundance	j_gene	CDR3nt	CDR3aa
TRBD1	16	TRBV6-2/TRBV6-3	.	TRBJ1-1	TGTGCCAGCAGTTACCCACCGGGACAGGGTTACACTGAAGCTTTCTTT	CASSYPPGQGYTEAFF
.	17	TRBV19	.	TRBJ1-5	TGTGCCAGTAGTATAGATATCTCGGAGTATAGCAATCAGCCCCAGCATTTT	CASSIDISEYSNQPQHF
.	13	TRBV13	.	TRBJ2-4	TGTGCCAGCAGCTTAAGAGTAGCGGCTATTCAGTACTTC	CASSLRVAAIQYF
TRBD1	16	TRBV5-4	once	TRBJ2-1	TGTGCCAGCAGGCAAGTGGGACAGGGGAAATACAATGAGCAGTTCTTC	CASRQVGQGKYNEQFF
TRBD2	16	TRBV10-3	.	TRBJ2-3	TGTGCCATCACCGGAGAAGGCGCGGGGGGCACAGATACGCAGTATTTT	CAITGEGAGGTDTQYF
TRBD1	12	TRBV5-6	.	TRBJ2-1	TGTGCCAGCAGTACAGGGGGCCCTGAGCAGTTCTTC	CASSTGGPEQFF
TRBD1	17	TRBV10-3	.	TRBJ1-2	TGTGCCATCAGTGAACCCCCGGCCGCGACAGGGTCCTATGGCTACACCTTC	CAISEPPAATGSYGYTF
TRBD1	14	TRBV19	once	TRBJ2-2	TGTGCCAGTAGTCAGGACAGGGGGTCCGGGGAGCTGTTTTTT	CASSQDRGSGELFF
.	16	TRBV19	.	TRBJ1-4	TGTGCCAGTAGTACCCCCCGTCGGGGAGGGAATGAAAAACTGTTTTTT	CASSTPRRGGNEKLFF
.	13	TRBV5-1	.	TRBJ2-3	TGCGCCAGCAGCTTGGAAGGCGGAGATACGCAGTATTTT	CASSLEGGDTQYF
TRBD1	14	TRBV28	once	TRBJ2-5	TGTGCCAGCAGTCGGACAGGGAAACAAGAGACCCAGTACTTC	CASSRTGKQETQYF
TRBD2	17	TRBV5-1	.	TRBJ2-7	TGCGCCAGCAGCTTGGAGGGGACTCGCGGGGGGGCCCACGAGCAGTACTTC	CASSLEGTRGGAHEQYF
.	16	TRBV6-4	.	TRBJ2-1	TGTGCCAGCAGTGACTCGAGTCTTAGCTCCTACAATGAGCAGTTCTTC	CASSDSSLSSYNEQFF
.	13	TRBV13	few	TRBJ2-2	TGTGCCAGCAGCTTAGGTGGGACCGGGGAGCTGTTTTTT	CASSLGGTGELFF
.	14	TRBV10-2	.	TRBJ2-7	TGCGCCAGCAGTTCAGGACTTAAGATCTACGAGCAGTACTTC	CASSSGLKIYEQYF
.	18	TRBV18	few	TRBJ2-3	TGTGCCAGCTCACCTTCCCGAAATCCGGGGGCGTCCACAGATACGCAGTATTTT	CASSPSRNPGASTDTQYF
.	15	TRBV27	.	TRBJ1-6	TGTGCCAGCAGTATCGGGTGGATGAGGAATTCACCCCTCCACTTT	CASSIGWMRNSPLHF
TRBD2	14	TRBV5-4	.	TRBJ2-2	TGTGCCAGCAGCTTGTTAGCGGGGATCGGGGAGCTGTTTTTT	CASSLLAGIGELFF
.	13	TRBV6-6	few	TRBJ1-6	TGTGCCAGCGAAGACAGACTCAATTCACCCCTCCACTTT	CASEDRLNSPLHF
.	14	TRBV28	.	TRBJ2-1	TGTGCCATCAACTACTCGGGGGCCTACAATGAGCAGTTCTTC	CAINYSGAYNEQFF
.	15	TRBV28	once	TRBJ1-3	TGTGCCAGCAGTCCCACGGGGGATAGGGGAAACACCATATATTTT	CASSPTGDRGNTIYF
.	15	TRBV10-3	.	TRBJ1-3	TGTGCCATCAGTGACCCCTTGATCTCTGGAAACACCATATATTTT	CAISDPLISGNTIYF
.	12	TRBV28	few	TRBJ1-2	TGTGCCAGCAGTTTAGGGTCCCTAGGCTACACCTTC	CASSLGSLGYTF
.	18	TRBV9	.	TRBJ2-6	TGTGCCAGCAGCGCCCCCACAGGGAGAGTCTCTGGGGCCAACGTCCTGACTTTC	CASSAPTGRVSGANVLTF
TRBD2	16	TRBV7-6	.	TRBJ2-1	TGTGCCAGCAGCCCCCGACTAGCGGGGGGTTACAATGAGCAGTTCTTC	CASSPRLAGGYNEQFF
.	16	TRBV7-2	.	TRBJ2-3	TGTGCCAGCAGCAAAGAGGGGGGTTTGGTTACAGATACGCAGTATTTT	CASSKEGGLVTDTQYF
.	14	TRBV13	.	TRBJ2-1	TGTGCCAGCAGCTTAGCGGGGACCTACAATGAGCAGTTCTTC	CASSLAGTYNEQFF
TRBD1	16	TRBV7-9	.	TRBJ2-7	TGTGCCAGCAGCTTAATGTCGACAGGGCTAGCCTACGAGCAGTACTTC	CASSLMSTGLAYEQYF
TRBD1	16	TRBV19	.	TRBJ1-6	TGTGCCAGTACCACCTTAGGGACAGCCAATAATTCACCCCTCCACTTT	CASTTLGTANNSPLHF
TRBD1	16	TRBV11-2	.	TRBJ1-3	TGTGCCAGCAGCAAAGGGATACAGGGGTCTGGAAACACCATATATTTT	CASSKGIQGSGNTIYF
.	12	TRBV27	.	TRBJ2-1	TGTGCCAGCAGTCTAATCATGGGGGAGCAGTTCTTC	CASSLIMGEQFF
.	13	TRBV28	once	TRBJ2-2	TGTGCCAGCAGTTTTAGGCCCACCGGGGAGCTGTTTTTT	CASSFRPTGELFF
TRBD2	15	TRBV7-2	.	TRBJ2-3	TGTGCCAGCAGCTTGGGGGACTACGGGGCAGATACGCAGTATTTT	CASSLGDYGADTQYF
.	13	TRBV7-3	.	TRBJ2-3	TGTGCCAGCAGCTTAACGGGCACAGATACGCAGTATTTT	CASSLTGTDTQYF
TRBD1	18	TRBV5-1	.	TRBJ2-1	TGCGCCAGCAGCTGGGACCGGGACAGGGGGCGCCCCTACAATGAGCAGTTCTTC	CASSWDRDRGRPYNEQFF
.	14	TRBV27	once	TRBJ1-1	TGTGCCAGCAGTTTATTTCATGGACACCCTGAAGCTTTCTTT	CASSLFHGHPEAFF
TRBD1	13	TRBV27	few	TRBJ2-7	TGTGCCAGCAGTTTAAACAGGGGTCACGAGCAGTACTTC	CASSLNRGHEQYF
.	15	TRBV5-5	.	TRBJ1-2	TGTGCCAGCAGCTTGTACAGCCAGGAGACCTATGGCTACACCTTC	CASSLYSQETYGYTF
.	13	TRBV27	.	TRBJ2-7	TGTGCCAGCAGTTTTTCGCCTACCTACGAGCAGTACTTC	CASSFSPTYEQYF
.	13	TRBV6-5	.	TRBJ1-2	TGTGCCAGCAGTTACTCGTCGGGGGGCGGCTACACCTTC	CASSYSSGGGYTF
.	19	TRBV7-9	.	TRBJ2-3	TGTGCCAGCAGCTTAGTCGGTCAGGGAGACTTCACTAGCACAGATACGCAGTATTTT	CASSLVGQGDFTSTDTQYF
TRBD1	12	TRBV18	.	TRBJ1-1	TGTGCCAGCTCACCCCAGGGGGCTGAAGCTTTCTTT	CASSPQGAEAFF